Each of the 21 T cell receptor beta chains below was sequenced from the same sample in a study of cytomegalovirus exposure and HLA in healthy donors. TCRdb's table, derived via immunoSEQ multiplex PCR, lists solely in-frame clones and lacks some. The table has under 200,000 clones, about 90% seen once. The sample consisted of PBMCs. These receptors were obtained from a woman younger than 35 in good health and CMV-seropositive.

The rearrangement links TRBV9 to TRBJ2-3; TRBD2 agrees at 13 bases. CDR3 length equals 19 residues. Germline V gene sequence: CDR1 SGDLS, CDR2 YYNGEE. V was pared by 7 bases and J by 5 bases, with 19 bases of the junction left unmatched. The CDR3 DNA is TGTGCCAGCGGACCGTTCGGGACTAGCGGGATACAAGGGGTAGATACGCAGTATTTT. It specifies CASGPFGTSGIQGVDTQYF.

The rearrangement links TRBV19 to TRBJ2-7; 9 positions agree with TRBD2. This CDR3 contains 15 residues. Germline trimming cut 6 bases from V and 2 bases from J; bases unmatched to any gene: 8. Germline V CDR1 and CDR2: LNHDA, SQIVND (reference sequence). Here the CDR3 reads CASSRSGGSTYEQYF. As DNA, the CDR3 is TGTGCCAGTAGCCGTAGCGGGGGTTCAACCTACGAGCAGTACTTC.

The chain combines TRBV29-1 with TRBJ1-4; TRBD1 matches 10 bases. CDR1 is SQVTM, CDR2 ANQGSEA, per germline. With V trimmed by 4 bases and J by 6 bases, 2 bases remained unmatched. The CDR3 loop spans 13 amino acids. The CDR3 reads CSVVGTGDEKLFF. Written as DNA, the CDR3 is TGCAGCGTTGTCGGGACAGGGGATGAAAAACTGTTTTTT.

V is TRBV28 and J is TRBJ2-7; D might be TRBD2 (6 bases). This CDR3 is 14 amino acids long. The V end lost 6 bases, the J end lost 5 bases, and 17 bases lay between the germline ends. Germline lookup yields CDR1 MDHEN and CDR2 SYDVKM. The CDR3 sequence is CASSLPESGHEQYF. In DNA form, the CDR3 reads TGTGCCAGCAGCCTCCCCGAGAGCGGGCACGAGCAGTACTTC.

This chain joins TRBV19 and TRBJ2-2; no clear D gene. V was pared by 7 bases and J by 5 bases, with 14 bases between. The CDR3 runs 14 residues. The V gene's germline CDR1 is LNHDA and CDR2 SQIVND (reference sequence). CDR3 in DNA: TGTGCCAGTAAAATGGCCTCGTATACCGGGGAGCTGTTTTTT. It specifies CASKMASYTGELFF.

The chain carries TRBV28 and TRBJ2-1, with 7 positions matching TRBD2. The V gene end was trimmed by 2 bases and the J gene end by 10 bases; junction bases not matched to a gene: 11. The CDR3 sequence is 15 residues long. Germline lookup yields CDR1 MDHEN and CDR2 SYDVKM. DNA of the CDR3: TGTGCCAGCAGTTTAAGAGGGGCGGGAGTTGGGGAGCAGTTCTTC. It codes for CASSLRGAGVGEQFF.

The chain carries TRBV5-6 and TRBJ2-5; the D gene is possibly TRBD2 (5 bases). This CDR3 is 13 amino acids long. The V and J ends lost 1 base and 2 bases respectively, with 6 bases between them. The germline V gene has CDR1 SGHDT and CDR2 YYEEEE. CDR3 protein: CASSLSGQETQYF. CDR3 nucleotides: TGTGCCAGCAGCTTGAGCGGTCAAGAGACCCAGTACTTC.

The gene calls are TRBV30 and TRBJ1-2; TRBD1 is a possible D gene (6 bases). Trimming pared 0 bases from V and 7 bases from J, leaving 12 bases between. CDR1 is GTSNPN and CDR2 is SVGIG in the germline V gene (reference sequence). The CDR3 length is 13 residues. The CDR3 DNA follows: TGTGCCTGGAGTGTATTGCAGACAGGTGGCTACACCTTC. Translating it yields CAWSVLQTGGYTF.

The chain couples TRBV6-4 to TRBJ1-2; D possibly corresponds to TRBD1 (6 bases). This CDR3 has 14 residues. Looked up from germline, CDR1 is MRHNA and CDR2 is SNTAGT. Trimming pared 8 bases from V and 5 bases from J, leaving 18 bases between. The CDR3 protein is CASVGGGHVYGYTF. The CDR3, as DNA: TGTGCCAGCGTCGGCGGGGGCCATGTTTATGGCTACACCTTC.

The V gene is TRBV19, the J gene TRBJ2-5; the D gene is possibly TRBD1 (7 bases). V lost 5 bases and J 1 base, leaving 11 bases between the germline ends. There are 14 residues in the CDR3. CDR1 LNHDA and CDR2 SQIVND come from the germline V gene (reference sequence). In nucleotides, the CDR3 is TGTGCCAGTAGTGCGGGACAGCTCCAAGAGACCCAGTACTTC. Its translation is CASSAGQLQETQYF.

J is TRBJ2-3 and V is TRBV14; 7 nucleotides line up with TRBD2. J gave up 0 bases and V 2 bases, and 5 bases lay outside the gene matches. The CDR3 loop spans 16 amino acids. Germline-derived CDR1 and CDR2 are SGHDN and FVKESK. In nucleotides, the CDR3 is TGTGCCAGCAGCCAAAACACACTAGCGAGCACAGATACGCAGTATTTT. Translating it yields CASSQNTLASTDTQYF. The whole variable domain, filled in from reference TRBV14 and TRBJ2-3, reads EAGVTQFPSHSVIEKGQTVTLRCDPISGHDNLYWYRRVMGKEIKFLLHFVKESKQDESGMPNNRFLAERTGGTYSTLKVQPAELEDSGVYFCASSQNTLASTDTQYFGPGTRLTVL.

The V gene is TRBV7-9, the J gene TRBJ2-3; TRBD2 agrees at 8 bases. The J segment lost 4 bases and the V segment lost 5 bases, leaving 14 bases of the junction unmatched. The CDR3 has 17 amino acids. Per the germline V gene, CDR1 is SEHNR and CDR2 is FQNEAQ (reference sequence). CDR3: CASSPRATGGAADTQYF. In DNA, the CDR3 is TGTGCCAGCAGCCCCCGGGCTACCGGGGGGGCAGCAGATACGCAGTATTTT.

The gene calls are TRBV5-1 and TRBJ2-7; tentative D call: TRBD2 (5 bases). The V gene's germline CDR1 is SGHRS and CDR2 YFSETQ. The CDR3 loop spans 14 amino acids. The V end lost 2 bases, the J end lost 7 bases, and 16 bases lay between the germline ends. The CDR3 coding sequence is TGCGCCAGCAGCTTAGTGTTAGCGTCGAATGAGCAGTACTTC. Translation gives CASSLVLASNEQYF.

The gene calls are TRBV27 and TRBJ2-1; TRBD2 agrees at 11 bases. The germline CDR1 and CDR2 sequences are MNHEY and SMNVEV (reference sequence). Trimming at V came to 5 bases and at J to 4 bases, leaving 10 bases not matched to a gene. The CDR3 has 17 residues. In DNA, the CDR3 is TGTGCCAGCAGTCTAGCGGGAGGTCCCTTTGAGTACAATGAGCAGTTCTTC. This sequence encodes CASSLAGGPFEYNEQFF.

The J gene is TRBJ2-5, the V gene TRBV18, with 8 bases lining up with TRBD2. V dropped 3 bases and J dropped 1; count of bases not matched to a gene: 4. The CDR3 runs 15 residues. Germline-derived CDR1 and CDR2 are KGHSH and LQKENI. The CDR3, as DNA: TGTGCCAGCTCACCCAGCGGGGGCCGCCAAGAGACCCAGTACTTC. The encoded protein is CASSPSGGRQETQYF.

A few counts support this clone. The chain is built from TRBV20-1 and TRBJ2-1; no clear D. V lost 2 bases, J lost 4 bases, and 3 bases lay in between. The CDR3 totals 11 residues. The germline V gene encodes CDR1 DFQATT and CDR2 SNEGSKA (reference sequence). CDR3 in amino acids: CSARQYNEQFF. CDR3 nucleotides: TGCAGTGCTAGACAGTACAATGAGCAGTTCTTC.

This chain connects TRBV19 to TRBJ2-5; weak D call: TRBD1 (6 bases). Germline CDR1 LNHDA, CDR2 SQIVND (reference sequence). The CDR3 runs 14 residues. V dropped 8 bases and J dropped 7 bases, with 20 bases sitting between them. The CDR3 loop reads CASSLEGTRGTQYF. The CDR3 nucleotides read TGTGCCAGTTCACTTGAGGGGACCAGGGGGACCCAGTACTTC.

This clone was detected only a few times. This chain links TRBV28 with TRBJ1-1, with a tentative D call TRBD1 (5 bases). The germline CDR1 and CDR2 sequences are MDHEN and SYDVKM. The V and J ends lost 7 bases and 5 bases respectively, with 14 bases between them. The CDR3 has 13 amino acids. In nucleotides, the CDR3 is TGTGCCAGCATCCTAGGGACTCGGACTGAAGCTTTCTTT. Translation gives CASILGTRTEAFF.

The rearrangement joins TRBV27 to TRBJ2-7; 9 bases fit TRBD1. The CDR3 extends over 15 amino acids. The V gene's germline CDR1 is MNHEY and CDR2 SMNVEV (reference sequence). The trim removed 8 bases at V and 2 bases at J, leaving 10 bases unmatched. The CDR3 DNA reads TGTGCCAGCCATATCCGGGACAGGGAGGCCTACGAGCAGTACTTC. Amino acid sequence: CASHIRDREAYEQYF.

V usage is TRBV7-8 and J usage is TRBJ1-2; 9 nucleotides agree with TRBD1. V lost 5 bases, J lost 1 base, and 14 bases stayed unmatched. The CDR3 consists of 18 residues. Germline loops: CDR1 SGHVS, CDR2 FQNEAQ. CDR3 amino acids: CASSRDNRDRVYNYGYTF. The DNA for the CDR3 is TGTGCCAGCAGCCGTGATAACCGGGACAGGGTCTATAACTATGGCTACACCTTC.

The CDR3 DNA reads TGTGCCAGCAGCTTAACAGGGGCCTGGGACAATGAGCAGTTCTTC. This codes for CASSLTGAWDNEQFF. This chain joins TRBV7-9 and TRBJ2-1; TRBD1 matches 7 bases. After removal of 2 bases from V and 5 bases from J, the junction contained 6 bases not matched to a gene. Germline CDR1 is SEHNR and CDR2 is FQNEAQ (reference sequence). The CDR3 runs to 15 residues.